These 32 T cell receptor beta chains were sequenced from one sample in a study of cytomegalovirus exposure and HLA in healthy donors. The PCR ran on 60 Vbeta and 13 Jbeta primers. This table comes from immunoSEQ multiplex PCR, and its TCRdb copy is limited to in-frame clones, with some not included. Found here are about 190,000 clones, approximately 77% of them singletons; the top ten hold about 3%. What was sequenced was PBMCs. The source is a man aged 35-49 years in good health and CMV-seropositive.

The rearrangement links TRBV6-5 to TRBJ1-2; D remains ambiguous. CDR1 is MNHEY, CDR2 SVGAGI, per germline. V lost 6 bases and J 4 bases, leaving 15 bases between the germline ends. The CDR3 is 14 residues long. CDR3 protein: CASSPAGGLYGYTF. CDR3 nucleotides: TGTGCCAGCAGCCCTGCGGGCGGTCTCTATGGCTACACCTTC.

The rearrangement joins TRBV6-5 to TRBJ2-7; TRBD1 matches at 9 bases. Germline-derived CDR1 and CDR2 are MNHEY and SVGAGI. The CDR3 extends over 14 amino acids. V lost 6 bases and J lost 6; bases outside the gene matches: 9. The CDR3 here is CASRDSGTGPEQYF. Here the CDR3 DNA reads TGTGCCAGCAGGGACTCAGGGACAGGGCCCGAGCAGTACTTC.

The chain employs TRBV5-1 and TRBJ2-7; TRBD2 matches 11 bases. The germline CDR1 and CDR2 sequences are SGHRS and YFSETQ. The CDR3 spans 16 residues. Unmatched junction bases numbered 7, after V lost 2 bases and J lost 3 bases. In DNA, the CDR3 is TGCGCCAGCAGCTTATGGCTAGCGGGAGGTAACTACGAGCAGTACTTC. It encodes CASSLWLAGGNYEQYF.

This chain joins TRBV12-5 and TRBJ1-2, with D possibly being TRBD1 (6 bases). This CDR3 is built from 15 residues. V lost 7 bases to trimming and J lost 4 bases, with 19 bases between them. CDR1 LGHNT and CDR2 FRNRAP come from the germline V gene. CDR3 in amino acids: CASARTDSLLYGYTF. The CDR3 nucleotides are TGTGCTAGTGCTAGGACGGACAGCTTGCTCTATGGCTACACCTTC.

The chain recombines TRBV28 with TRBJ1-2; D not certain. Germline-derived CDR1 and CDR2 are MDHEN and SYDVKM. This CDR3 has 12 residues. V shed 5 bases and J shed 6 bases, with 10 bases lying between them. CDR3: CASSGRDDGYTF. DNA of the CDR3: TGTGCCAGCAGTGGGCGGGATGATGGCTACACCTTC.

The rearrangement uses TRBV5-4 and TRBJ2-2; the D gene is possibly TRBD2 (5 bases). Trimming pared 4 bases from V and 3 bases from J, leaving 13 bases between. This CDR3 contains 15 residues. The germline V gene has CDR1 SGHNT and CDR2 YYREEE (reference sequence). The CDR3 DNA is TGTGCCAGCAGCCCAGGATGGACTCACACCGGGGAGCTGTTTTTT. Translated: CASSPGWTHTGELFF.

The chain links TRBV28 to TRBJ1-5; D is undetermined. V lost 3 bases, J lost 0 bases, and 3 bases lay in between. The CDR3 covers 13 residues. CDR1 and CDR2 from the germline V gene are MDHEN and SYDVKM. DNA of the CDR3: TGTGCCAGCAGTTTTAATAGCAATCAGCCCCAGCATTTT. Its protein is CASSFNSNQPQHF.

The chain recombines TRBV7-3 with TRBJ2-5; 15 bases map to TRBD2. Germline trimming cut 5 bases from V and 5 bases from J; bases unmatched to any gene: 9. The germline V gene has CDR1 SGHTA and CDR2 FQGTGA. The CDR3 consists of 17 residues. CDR3 sequence (DNA): TGTGCCAGCAGCCCCTCCGGGACTAGCGGGGGGCGGGAGACCCAGTACTTC. Encoded protein: CASSPSGTSGGRETQYF.

This CDR3 is CASSDRGQAGNTIYF. CDR3 bases: TGTGCCAGCAGTGACAGGGGACAGGCTGGAAACACCATATATTTT. V is TRBV2 and J is TRBJ1-3, with TRBD1 identical over 8 bases. V was pared by 3 bases and J by 2 bases, with 3 bases of the junction left unmatched. The germline gives CDR1 SNHLY, CDR2 FYNNEI. This CDR3 comprises 15 residues.

The chain combines TRBV28 with TRBJ2-7; D not resolved. CDR1 and CDR2 (germline): MDHEN, SYDVKM. V was cut by 10 bases and J by 3 bases, with 13 bases left in between. There are 12 residues in the CDR3. The CDR3 DNA reads as TGTGCCATAAGCAGACCGGGCTACGAGCAGTACTTC. Translating it yields CAISRPGYEQYF.

V gene TRBV11-2 combines with J gene TRBJ2-1; tentatively, D is TRBD1 (6 bases). This CDR3 has 16 amino acids. The V and J ends lost 0 bases and 9 bases respectively, with 18 bases between them. Per germline, CDR1 SGHAT and CDR2 FQNNGV. The CDR3 nucleotides read TGTGCCAGCAGCTTAGAGACAGGCGGCCGGGCCGGTGAGCAGTTCTTC. This encodes CASSLETGGRAGEQFF.

The chain is built from TRBV25-1 and TRBJ2-7; weak D call: TRBD1 (5 bases). Germline lookup yields CDR1 MGHDK and CDR2 SYGVNS. The CDR3 spans 13 residues. V shed 3 bases and J shed 6 bases, with 12 bases lying between them. The CDR3 nucleotides read TGTGCCAGCAGTGAGGACCACAGGTTCGAGCAGTACTTC. It codes for CASSEDHRFEQYF.

The chain recombines TRBV7-9 with TRBJ2-2, with 7 bases identical to TRBD2. Germline CDR1 reads SEHNR; CDR2 reads FQNEAQ (reference sequence). V lost 5 bases, J lost 7 bases, and 7 bases stayed unmatched. The CDR3 spans 14 residues. CDR3 protein: CASSNPGGDGELFF. In DNA form, the CDR3 reads TGTGCCAGCAGCAATCCTGGGGGGGACGGGGAGCTGTTTTTT.

This sequence joins TRBV6-5 and TRBJ1-6; TRBD1 matches 7 bases. The CDR3 has 14 amino acids. J lost 7 bases, V lost 5 bases, and 5 bases had no gene match. The germline V gene has CDR1 MNHEY and CDR2 SVGAGI. CDR3 in DNA: TGTGCCAGCAGTGTAGACAGGGCGAATTCACCCCTCCACTTT. Translating it yields CASSVDRANSPLHF.

This sequence joins TRBV2 and TRBJ1-2; 9 bases are a match to TRBD1. The CDR3 is 12 amino acids. Germline V gene lookup returns CDR1 SNHLY and CDR2 FYNNEI. With V trimmed by 7 bases and J by 8 bases, 5 bases remained unmatched. The CDR3 DNA reads as TGTGCCAGCAAACAGGGGGCGCAGGGCTACACCTTC. It specifies CASKQGAQGYTF.

The chain links TRBV7-9 to TRBJ2-7; tentative D call: TRBD1 (6 bases). Trimming shortened V by 1 base and J by 2 bases, and 12 bases separated the two germline ends. The CDR3 consists of 15 residues. Per the germline V gene, CDR1 is SEHNR and CDR2 is FQNEAQ (reference sequence). CDR3 sequence reads: CASSLVWDKTYEQYF. In DNA, the CDR3 is TGTGCCAGCAGCTTAGTATGGGACAAAACCTACGAGCAGTACTTC.

The V gene is TRBV10-2, the J gene TRBJ2-7; 12 nucleotides match TRBD1. Trimming took 6 bases from V and 4 from J; bases not matched to a gene: 13. This CDR3 has 17 amino acids. The germline V gene encodes CDR1 WSHSY and CDR2 SAAADI. CDR3 region: CASRPAEPGQGAYEQYF. The CDR3 region has the DNA TGCGCCAGCAGACCCGCGGAACCGGGACAGGGGGCGTACGAGCAGTACTTC.

This chain uses TRBV19 with TRBJ2-2; tentatively, D is TRBD2 (6 bases). The CDR3 runs 16 residues. CDR1 and CDR2 from the germline V gene are LNHDA and SQIVND (reference sequence). V was pared by 6 bases and J by 2 bases, with 16 bases between. The CDR3 DNA is TGTGCCAGTAGCATATTGGGGGGACTTAACACCGGGGAGCTGTTTTTT. Translation gives CASSILGGLNTGELFF. The complete variable domain, with remaining parts taken from reference TRBV19 and TRBJ2-2, reads DGGITQSPKYLFRKEGQNVTLSCEQNLNHDAMYWYRQDPGQGLRLIYYSQIVNDFQKGDIAEGYSVSREKKESFPLTVTSAQKNPTAFYLCASSILGGLNTGELFFGEGSRLTVL.

The V call is TRBV7-9, the J call TRBJ2-2, with D tentatively TRBD2 (5 bases). Trimming removed 10 bases at V and 2 bases at J, with 8 bases between. The CDR3 is made up of 12 amino acids. CDR1 and CDR2 from the germline V gene are SEHNR and FQNEAQ (reference sequence). CDR3 in amino acids: CANEGNTGELFF. The CDR3 nucleotides read TGTGCCAACGAGGGTAACACCGGGGAGCTGTTTTTT.

This chain joins TRBV2 and TRBJ2-2; TRBD1 matches 9 bases. The germline gives CDR1 SNHLY, CDR2 FYNNEI. The CDR3 has 18 residues. The junction had 9 bases not matched to a gene; V was cut back by 1 base and J by 3 bases. As DNA, the CDR3 is TGTGCCAGCAGTGAAGTACTGAGGGACAGGGTTCACACCGGGGAGCTGTTTTTT. Amino acids: CASSEVLRDRVHTGELFF.

This clone was found once. The J gene is TRBJ2-2, the V gene TRBV18, with 8 bases that match TRBD2. This CDR3 is 18 amino acids long. Germline CDR1 KGHSH, CDR2 LQKENI. The V segment lost 2 bases and the J segment 0 bases; nucleotides outside the gene matches: 8. Here the CDR3 reads CASSPSSRGGPNTGELFF. CDR3 nucleotides: TGTGCCAGCTCACCATCGTCCCGGGGGGGCCCGAACACCGGGGAGCTGTTTTTT.

The chain combines TRBV11-1 with TRBJ2-7; 9 nucleotides align to TRBD2. Trimming cost V 5 bases and J 5 bases; bases outside gene matches: 10. This CDR3 is 15 amino acids long. Per the germline V gene, CDR1 is SGHAT and CDR2 is FQDESV (reference sequence). CDR3 DNA: TGTGCCAGCAGCCCCCTCGGCGGGGGGGCCCACGAGCAGTACTTC. Its translation: CASSPLGGGAHEQYF.

The chain is built from TRBV9 and TRBJ2-7; 13 bases are shared with TRBD2. The CDR3 consists of 15 residues. Germline CDR1 is SGDLS and CDR2 is YYNGEE. Unmatched junction bases numbered 4, after V lost 3 bases and J lost 4 bases. The CDR3 nucleotides are TGTGCCAGCAGCGCACTAGCGGGGGGGTGGTACGAGCAGTACTTC. Residues: CASSALAGGWYEQYF.

The genes are TRBV5-1 and TRBJ2-5; 8 bases are shared with TRBD1. The trim removed 4 bases at V and 11 bases at J, leaving 13 bases unmatched. Per germline, CDR1 SGHRS and CDR2 YFSETQ. The CDR3 length is 14 residues. The CDR3 sequence: CASSPTGASLEQYF. Here the CDR3 DNA reads TGCGCCAGCAGCCCGACAGGGGCTTCCCTTGAGCAGTACTTC. Full variable domain (outside the CDR3, taken from reference TRBV5-1 and TRBJ2-5): KAGVTQTPRYLIKTRGQQVTLSCSPISGHRSVSWYQQTPGQGLQFLFEYFSETQRNKGNFPGRFSGRQFSNSRSEMNVSTLELGDSALYLCASSPTGASLEQYFGPGTRLLVL.

This clone was observed a few times. This chain connects TRBV6-1 to TRBJ1-1; maybe TRBD1 (6 bases). CDR3 length equals 15 residues. Germline V gives CDR1 MNHNS, CDR2 SASEGT. V lost 1 base, J lost 6 bases, and 15 bases lay in between. CDR3 sequence (DNA): TGTGCCAGCAGTGAAGGGGGGCGGTTTTACGCTGAAGCTTTCTTT. Translation: CASSEGGRFYAEAFF.

The rearrangement joins TRBV7-2 to TRBJ2-3; 7 positions agree with TRBD2. J was trimmed by 5 bases and V by 2 bases; bases with no gene match: 10. The V gene's germline CDR1 is SGHTA and CDR2 FQGNSA. CDR3 size: 16 residues. For the CDR3, the DNA is TGTGCCAGCAGCTTAATCGAACTAGCGATGGTAGATACGCAGTATTTT. Translated: CASSLIELAMVDTQYF.

This clone turned up a few times. The V gene is TRBV7-6, the J gene TRBJ2-3; 12 nucleotides agree with TRBD2. The germline CDR1 and CDR2 sequences are SGHVS and FNYEAQ. This CDR3 has 16 amino acids. After removal of 4 bases from V and 2 bases from J, the junction contained 4 bases not matched to a gene. The CDR3 here is CASSSRTSGNTDTQYF. The CDR3 nucleotides read TGTGCCAGCAGCTCTAGGACTAGCGGGAACACAGATACGCAGTATTTT.

This chain connects TRBV6-5 to TRBJ2-1; 10 nucleotides match TRBD2. Germline CDR1 and CDR2: MNHEY and SVGAGI. The CDR3 is 14 residues long. Losses at the gene ends were 8 bases for V and 6 bases for J; bases not matched to a gene: 7. The CDR3 protein is CASHSGRPRNEQFF. The DNA for the CDR3 is TGTGCCAGCCATAGCGGGAGGCCTCGCAATGAGCAGTTCTTC.

The chain links TRBV7-6 to TRBJ2-7; TRBD2 matches 11 bases. Germline V gene sequence: CDR1 SGHVS, CDR2 FNYEAQ. This CDR3 has 16 residues. J was trimmed by 7 bases and V by 5 bases; bases with no gene match: 13. CDR3 nucleotide sequence: TGTGCCAGCAGCCTCCTTGGTAGCGGGAGGGCAGGTGAGCAGTACTTC. Translated, it gives CASSLLGSGRAGEQYF.

The chain recombines TRBV6-5 with TRBJ2-3; 8 nucleotides agree with TRBD1. Trimming removed 6 bases from V and 4 bases from J; junction bases left unmatched: 6. This CDR3 has 14 amino acids. The germline V gene has CDR1 MNHEY and CDR2 SVGAGI. CDR3 in amino acids: CASRTGVRADTQYF. CDR3 in DNA: TGTGCCAGCAGGACAGGGGTTCGGGCAGATACGCAGTATTTT.

This clone has more than one count but fewer than ten. CDR3 nucleotide sequence: TGTGCCAGCAGCGACGTAGGGGGGTGGACAGGGATCCATGAGCAGTTCTTC. This gives the protein CASSDVGGWTGIHEQFF. The chain has TRBV9 and TRBJ2-1, with 8 positions matching TRBD1. This CDR3 contains 17 residues. Per germline, CDR1 SGDLS and CDR2 YYNGEE. V gave up 3 bases and J gave up 8 bases; unmatched junction bases: 16. The full variable domain, its missing parts supplied by reference TRBV9 and TRBJ2-1, is DSGVTQTPKHLITATGQRVTLRCSPRSGDLSVYWYQQSLDQGLQFLIQYYNGEERAKGNILERFSAQQFPDLHSELNLSSLELGDSALYFCASSDVGGWTGIHEQFFGPGTRLTVL.

V usage is TRBV5-5 and J usage is TRBJ2-7; D might be TRBD1 (7 bases). This CDR3 has 16 amino acids. Trimming removed 2 bases from V and 1 base from J, with 16 bases in between. Germline CDR1 reads SGHKS; CDR2 reads YYEKEE (reference sequence). The CDR3 nucleotides read TGTGCCAGCAGCTTCGGGTCGGCAGGGGGGTCCTACGAGCAGTACTTC. Encoded protein: CASSFGSAGGSYEQYF.